The T cell receptor (beta chain) under discussion was sequenced for a study of OX40 agonist ivuxolimab in advanced cancers. In germline, CDR1 is MNHEY, CDR2 SVGAGI. Trimming took off 5 bases at V and 3 bases at J, with 8 bases between the two ends. This CDR3 has 12 amino acids. The data were produced by immunoSEQ multiplex PCR, yet TCRdb's version contains in-frame clones alone and is incomplete. The sample has just over 45,000 clones, roughly 94% seen once. The clonotype comes from an adult with an advanced solid tumor such as melanoma, head and neck, liver or kidney cancer. The chain recombines TRBV6-5 with TRBJ2-7; D is unresolved. The sample here was CD4+ or CD8+ T cells sorted from blood, taken in a trial of the OX40 agonist ivuxolimab. DNA of the CDR3: TGTGCCAGCAGTCTACACGTCTACGAGCAGTACTTC. Its protein is CASSLHVYEQYF.